The entry that follows covers one T cell receptor beta chain sequence. Its specificity is unknown. This sample is drawn from a study of T cell responses to AZD1222 COVID-19 vaccine. Study outcomes and limitations: In all cases, repertoires were sampled only after the peak T cell response. The sample set comprised mostly white British donors with more females, and clonal diversity was possibly underestimated. Spike regions recognized by vaccine-associated CD4 TCRs spanned the protein, led by 160-218 and 743-854. Reportedly, close to half of spike-specific TCRs are directed against unmutated variant regions.

CDR1 SGHRS and CDR2 YFSETQ come from the germline V gene. The CDR3 is 12 amino acids. V shed 5 bases, J shed 4 bases, and the junction held 1 base outside the gene matches. TCRdb's copy holds only in-frame clones and misses some; the assay was immunoSEQ multiplex PCR. The sample has about 150,000 clones; about 92% are singletons. The genes are TRBV5-1 and TRBJ1-1; 8 nucleotides match TRBD1. The source material was peripheral blood, sampled on day 0 of AZD1222 vaccination. The TCR was taken from an adult in good health. As DNA, the CDR3 is TGCGCCAGCAGACAGGGGGGCACTGAAGCTTTCTTT. Translated, it gives CASRQGGTEAFF.